Below, 2 T cell receptor beta chains from the same sample are listed, as sequenced in a study of beta chain features in type 1 diabetes. The study reverse transcribed the entire isolated RNA, so it sequenced expressed TCRB transcripts. The data were produced by immunoSEQ multiplex PCR, yet TCRdb's version contains in-frame clones alone and is incomplete. This sample has 130,000 to 150,000 clones, with about a tenth found just once. The sample consisted of central memory CD4+ T cells from blood. The source is a man aged 18 to 30 in good health.

This chain uses TRBV7-2 with TRBJ2-7; D is possibly TRBD1 (6 bases). The length of the CDR3 is 15 residues. The germline gives CDR1 SGHTA, CDR2 FQGNSA. V was cut by 3 bases and J by 4 bases, with 16 bases left in between. CDR3 DNA sequence: TGTGCCAGCAGCTTCCAAGCAGGGGCCAAATACGAGCAGTACTTC. Its protein product is CASSFQAGAKYEQYF.

In this sample, this clone turned up a few times. The V gene is TRBV7-3, the J gene TRBJ2-2, with TRBD1 matching 7 bases. Losses at the gene ends were 2 bases for V and 5 bases for J; bases not matched to a gene: 5. The germline gives CDR1 SGHTA, CDR2 FQGTGA. CDR3 length: 15 residues. The CDR3 DNA sequence: TGTGCCAGCAGCTTAGGGCCAGGGGGAACCGGGGAGCTGTTTTTT. The encoded protein is CASSLGPGGTGELFF.